This is a list of T cell receptor beta chains from one sample in a study of cytomegalovirus exposure and HLA in healthy donors. Only in-frame clones appear in the TCRdb table, and some are missing; sequencing was by immunoSEQ multiplex PCR. This sample has some 100,000 clones, with around 85% found just once. Sequencing was carried out using PBMCs. These receptors were collected from a man aged 18 to 30 in good health and CMV-seropositive. Each CDR3 is given with its conserved first and last residue. A D gene is named only where the DNA matches it firmly. Clone size is not always given. Where it is, it says once, few, many or a class for expanded clones.

-	TRBJ1-5	TRBV2	TRBD1	CASRIQGARQPQHF	TGTGCCAGCAGAATCCAGGGGGCTAGGCAGCCCCAGCATTTT
-	TRBJ2-1	TRBV11-2	-	CASSSTPPRGQFF	TGTGCCAGCAGCTCGACTCCCCCGCGGGGGCAGTTCTTC
-	TRBJ2-7	TRBV7-2	-	CASSLIGQRPYEQYF	TGTGCCAGCAGCTTAATTGGACAGCGTCCTTACGAGCAGTACTTC
-	TRBJ2-2	TRBV4-2	TRBD1	CASSQDLQGVAGELFF	TGTGCCAGCAGCCAAGATCTACAGGGGGTCGCCGGGGAGCTGTTTTTT
-	TRBJ2-3	TRBV10-2	-	CASRLMAGTDTQYF	TGCGCCAGCAGGTTGATGGCCGGCACAGATACGCAGTATTTT
-	TRBJ1-5	TRBV27	-	CASSTSTGAQPQHF	TGTGCCAGCAGCACCTCTACTGGGGCTCAGCCCCAGCATTTT
-	TRBJ2-7	TRBV7-2	TRBD2	CASSSLAGGREQYF	TGTGCCAGCAGCTCATTAGCGGGGGGGCGGGAGCAGTACTTC
once	TRBJ2-4	TRBV1	-	CTSSYGLAGGPLAKNIQYF	TGCACCAGCAGCTATGGACTAGCGGGGGGGCCATTGGCCAAAAACATTCAGTACTTC
-	TRBJ2-3	TRBV7-9	TRBD2	CASSLVGGDTDTQYF	TGTGCCAGCAGCTTAGTCGGGGGGGACACAGATACGCAGTATTTT
-	TRBJ1-3	TRBV25-1	-	CASSDVRSGNTIYF	TGTGCCAGCAGTGACGTTAGATCTGGAAACACCATATATTTT
-	TRBJ2-5	TRBV19	TRBD2	CASSRTSGDLQETQYF	TGTGCCAGTAGTAGGACTAGCGGGGACCTCCAAGAGACCCAGTACTTC
-	TRBJ2-7	TRBV2	-	CASQRPPTVYEQYF	TGTGCCAGCCAACGCCCTCCCACCGTCTACGAGCAGTACTTC
-	TRBJ1-5	TRBV30	-	CAWSLGGLLNNQPQHF	TGTGCCTGGAGTCTTGGAGGACTGCTCAACAATCAGCCCCAGCATTTT
-	TRBJ2-7	TRBV5-5	-	CASSSRDPYEQYF	TGTGCCAGCAGCTCCAGGGATCCCTACGAGCAGTACTTC
-	TRBJ2-3	TRBV6-5	-	CASSLTYTSTDTQYF	TGTGCCAGCAGTCTTACCTATACTAGCACAGATACGCAGTATTTT
-	TRBJ2-7	TRBV10-3	TRBD2	CAISATLAGETYEQYF	TGTGCCATCAGCGCCACACTAGCGGGAGAGACCTACGAGCAGTACTTC